The clone carrying this T cell receptor beta chain was seen only a few times. Gene names follow the mouse nomenclature. The CDR3 goes on 4 residues after the read ends, and that part is filled in from the germline J gene. The CDR3 loop spans 13 amino acids. V lost 2 bases to trimming and J lost 3 bases, with 8 bases between them. The germline CDR1 and CDR2 sequences are NNHNN and SYGAGS (reference sequence). This specimen belongs to a study of CD8+ T cells in alopecia areata. Extraction of RNA preceded its reverse transcription into cDNA, which served as the sequencing template. Libraries were prepared by immunoSEQ multiplex PCR; TCRdb keeps only in-frame clonotypes and omits some of them. Sampling found over 250,000 clones, none seen once. It was with CD4, CD8alpha, NKG2D, NKG2ACE and other markers that pooled cutaneous lymph node cells were sorted.

The specimen was CD4+ T cells sorted from a lymph node. The receptor's source is a C3H/HeJ mouse with alopecia areata. The mice in this strain carry MHC haplotype H2-k. The chain links TRBV13-2 to TRBJ1-2; D is possibly TRBD1 (6 bases). The sequenced part of the CDR3 DNA is TGTGCCAGCGGTGAGGACAGCTACTCC. Protein product: CASGEDSYS. The full CDR3 reads CASGEDSYSDYTF.